The T cell receptor beta chain described here comes from a study of T-cell reconstitution after alpha-beta-depleted transplantation in children. Study-wide results and caveats: T-cell counts and diversity at one year following transplant were attributed mainly to newly produced T cells. After transplant, at about two months, alpha-beta T cells were reportedly derived from several hundred expanded graft clones. Some patients owed their high day-60 TCRbeta diversity to surviving recipient T cells and thymic progenitors.

Germline assignment: CDR1 KGHSY and CDR2 FQNENV. This CDR3 has 11 residues. The germline V and J ends were trimmed by 3 bases and 5 bases, with 2 bases remaining between them. Unique molecular identifiers were incorporated during preparation of the TCRbeta library. TCRdb ran MiXCR on the PCR reads and lists one entry per CDR3 protein. The repertoire consists of approximately 190,000 distinct CDR3 sequences, with about 6% occurring once and the leading ten covering 4.5% to 5.5%. Ten or more counts support this clonotype. Its antigen is not known. The V call is TRBV16, the J call TRBJ2-1; unclear D gene. The sequence was collected from a girl in the first two years of life with combined immunodeficiency, due to receive a stem cell transplant. The sequencing here drew on PBMCs, taken before TCRalphabeta/CD19-depleted stem cell transplant. The CDR3 DNA follows: TGTGCCAGCAGCCAGGACAATGAGCAGTTCTTC. Protein sequence: CASSQDNEQFF.